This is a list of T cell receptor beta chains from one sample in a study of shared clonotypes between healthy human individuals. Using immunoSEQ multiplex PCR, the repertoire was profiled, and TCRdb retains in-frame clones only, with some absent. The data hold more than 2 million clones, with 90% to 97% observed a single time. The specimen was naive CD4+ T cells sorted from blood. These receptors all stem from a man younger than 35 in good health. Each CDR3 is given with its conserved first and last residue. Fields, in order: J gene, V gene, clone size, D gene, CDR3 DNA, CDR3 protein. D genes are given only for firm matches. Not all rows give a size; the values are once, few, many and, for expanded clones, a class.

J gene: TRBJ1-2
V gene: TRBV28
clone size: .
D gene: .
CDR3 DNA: TGTGCCAGCAGTTTTAAGGGTATCTATGGCTACACCTTC
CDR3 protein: CASSFKGIYGYTF

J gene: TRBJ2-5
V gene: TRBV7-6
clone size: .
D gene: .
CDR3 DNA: TGTGCCAGCAGCTTAGTTACTGTTACGGGGCCGGGGCGCCAAGAGACCCAGTACTTC
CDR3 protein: CASSLVTVTGPGRQETQYF

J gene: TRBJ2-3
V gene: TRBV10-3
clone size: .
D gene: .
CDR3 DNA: TGTGCCATCATGACCAACACAGATACGCAGTATTTT
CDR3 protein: CAIMTNTDTQYF

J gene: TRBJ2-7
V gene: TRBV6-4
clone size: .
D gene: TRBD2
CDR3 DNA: TGTGCCAGCAGCCGACTAGCGGGGGCCTACGAGCAGTACTTC
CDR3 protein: CASSRLAGAYEQYF

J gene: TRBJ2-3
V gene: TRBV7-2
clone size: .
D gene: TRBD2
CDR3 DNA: TGTGCCAGCAGCTGGGCGGGGCGGGGGAGCACAGATACGCAGTATTTT
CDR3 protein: CASSWAGRGSTDTQYF

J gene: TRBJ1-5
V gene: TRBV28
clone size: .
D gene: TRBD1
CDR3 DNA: TGTGCCAGCAGTGTTGACAGGGGCAATCAGCCCCAGCATTTT
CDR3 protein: CASSVDRGNQPQHF

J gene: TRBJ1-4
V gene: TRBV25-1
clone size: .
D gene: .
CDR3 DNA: TGTGCCAGCAGTGATCGGGTGTCAGACCTGAATGAAAAACTGTTTTTT
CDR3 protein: CASSDRVSDLNEKLFF

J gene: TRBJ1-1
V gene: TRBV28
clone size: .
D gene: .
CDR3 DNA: TGTGCCAGCTTAGGGGGGCTCACTGAAGCTTTCTTT
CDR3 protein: CASLGGLTEAFF

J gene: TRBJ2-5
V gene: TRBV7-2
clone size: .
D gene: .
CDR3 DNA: TGTGCCAGCAGCTTGGGTGACCGCCCGGCCCAGTACTTC
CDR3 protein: CASSLGDRPAQYF

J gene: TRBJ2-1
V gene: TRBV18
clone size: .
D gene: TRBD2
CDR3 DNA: TGTGCCAGCTCACCACAGGCTAGCGGGATAGGTGAGCAGTTCTTC
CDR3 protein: CASSPQASGIGEQFF

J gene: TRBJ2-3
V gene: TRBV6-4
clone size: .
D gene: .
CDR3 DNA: TGTGCCAGCAGGTCCCGGGGTAAGATCTCAGATACGCAGTATTTT
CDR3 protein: CASRSRGKISDTQYF

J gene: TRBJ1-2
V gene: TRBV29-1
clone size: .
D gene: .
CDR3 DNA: TGCAGCGTTGAGGGACTTTATGGCTACACCTTC
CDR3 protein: CSVEGLYGYTF

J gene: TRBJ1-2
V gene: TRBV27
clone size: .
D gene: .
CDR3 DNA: TGTGCCAGCAGTTTATTCCCTCAGGGGCACTATGGCTACACCTTC
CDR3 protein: CASSLFPQGHYGYTF

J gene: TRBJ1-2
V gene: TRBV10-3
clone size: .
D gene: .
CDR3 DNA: TGTGCCATCAGTGCCCGGGACGGGAACTATGGCTACACCTTC
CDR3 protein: CAISARDGNYGYTF

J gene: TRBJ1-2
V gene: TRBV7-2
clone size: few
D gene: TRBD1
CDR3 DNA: TGTGCCAGCAGCTTGGGGACAGGGAACTATGGCTACACCTTC
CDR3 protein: CASSLGTGNYGYTF

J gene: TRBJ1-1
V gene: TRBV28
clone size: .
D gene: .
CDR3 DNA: TGTGCCAGCAGTTCCCCGGGTGAAACTGAAGCTTTCTTT
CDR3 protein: CASSSPGETEAFF